The rows below give T cell receptor beta chains drawn from one sample of a study of cytotoxic CD8 clonotypes in ibrutinib-treated CLL. Profiled with immunoSEQ multiplex PCR; TCRdb holds only in-frame clones, not every one. The sample has fewer than 400,000 clones; roughly 70% are singletons. The sample was PBMCs, taken after 36 months of ibrutinib treatment. The receptors here all came from a human donor with chronic lymphocytic leukemia. Each CDR3 is given with its conserved first and last residue. Fields, in order: D gene, J gene, clone size, V gene, CDR3 protein, CDR3 DNA. A D gene is named only where the DNA matches it firmly. Rows give clone size only sometimes, using once, few, many, or a class for an expanded clone.

d_call: NA; j_call: TRBJ2-5; clone_size: NA; v_call: TRBV19; cdr3_aa: CASAIREKRGETQYF; cdr3_nt: TGTGCCAGTGCGATCCGGGAGAAAAGGGGAGAGACCCAGTACTTC
d_call: TRBD1; j_call: TRBJ1-2; clone_size: NA; v_call: TRBV5-1; cdr3_aa: CASSPGQGVRYGYTF; cdr3_nt: TGCGCCAGCAGCCCCGGACAGGGGGTCCGCTATGGCTACACCTTC
d_call: NA; j_call: TRBJ2-1; clone_size: NA; v_call: TRBV19; cdr3_aa: CASSIDTGNEQFF; cdr3_nt: TGTGCCAGTAGTATAGATACCGGAAATGAGCAGTTCTTC
d_call: NA; j_call: TRBJ2-7; clone_size: NA; v_call: TRBV4-1; cdr3_aa: CASSLRDGAYEQYF; cdr3_nt: TGCGCCAGCAGCTTGCGGGACGGTGCCTACGAGCAGTACTTC
d_call: NA; j_call: TRBJ2-1; clone_size: NA; v_call: TRBV4-2; cdr3_aa: CASSTSGSSYNEQFF; cdr3_nt: TGTGCCAGCAGTACAAGCGGCAGCTCCTACAATGAGCAGTTCTTC
d_call: NA; j_call: TRBJ2-3; clone_size: NA; v_call: TRBV29-1; cdr3_aa: CSVGGVEAPDTQYF; cdr3_nt: TGCAGCGTTGGGGGGGTGGAAGCGCCAGATACGCAGTATTTT
d_call: NA; j_call: TRBJ2-7; clone_size: few; v_call: TRBV2; cdr3_aa: CASGYLGEQYF; cdr3_nt: TGTGCCAGCGGGTACCTGGGCGAGCAGTACTTC
d_call: TRBD1; j_call: TRBJ1-6; clone_size: NA; v_call: TRBV27; cdr3_aa: CASRTDRGMPYNSPLHF; cdr3_nt: TGTGCCAGCAGGACCGACAGGGGAATGCCCTATAATTCACCCCTCCACTTT
d_call: NA; j_call: TRBJ1-3; clone_size: NA; v_call: TRBV6-5; cdr3_aa: CASSFRPWGNTIYF; cdr3_nt: TGTGCCAGCAGTTTCAGACCATGGGGAAACACCATATATTTT
d_call: TRBD2; j_call: TRBJ2-7; clone_size: few; v_call: TRBV7-3; cdr3_aa: CASSRTSGGSYEQYF; cdr3_nt: TGTGCCAGCAGCAGAACTAGCGGAGGCTCCTACGAGCAGTACTTC
d_call: NA; j_call: TRBJ2-7; clone_size: NA; v_call: TRBV7-6; cdr3_aa: CASSSGGQKSYEQYF; cdr3_nt: TGTGCCAGCAGCTCCGGGGGGCAGAAATCTTACGAGCAGTACTTC
d_call: NA; j_call: TRBJ1-1; clone_size: NA; v_call: TRBV6-1; cdr3_aa: CASSVQGSDTEAFF; cdr3_nt: TGTGCCAGCAGTGTGCAGGGATCGGACACTGAAGCTTTCTTT
d_call: NA; j_call: TRBJ2-7; clone_size: NA; v_call: TRBV28; cdr3_aa: CASNRQLYEQYF; cdr3_nt: TGTGCCAGCAACCGGCAGCTGTACGAGCAGTACTTC
d_call: NA; j_call: TRBJ1-4; clone_size: once; v_call: TRBV9; cdr3_aa: CASSPRQGIATNEKLFF; cdr3_nt: TGTGCCAGCAGCCCCCGGCAGGGCATCGCAACTAATGAAAAACTGTTTTTT
d_call: NA; j_call: TRBJ1-2; clone_size: NA; v_call: TRBV19; cdr3_aa: CASSWPGDYGYTF; cdr3_nt: TGTGCAAGTAGTTGGCCGGGGGACTATGGCTACACCTTC
d_call: TRBD1; j_call: TRBJ2-7; clone_size: NA; v_call: TRBV5-1; cdr3_aa: CASSLGTAAYEQYF; cdr3_nt: TGCGCCAGCAGCTTAGGGACAGCCGCCTACGAGCAGTACTTC
d_call: NA; j_call: TRBJ2-5; clone_size: NA; v_call: TRBV28; cdr3_aa: CASSSETEQETQYF; cdr3_nt: TGTGCCAGCAGTTCAGAGACAGAACAAGAGACCCAGTACTTC
d_call: TRBD1; j_call: TRBJ2-1; clone_size: NA; v_call: TRBV5-4; cdr3_aa: CASSPDRRSNEQFF; cdr3_nt: TGTGCCAGCAGCCCGGACAGGCGGTCCAATGAGCAGTTCTTC
d_call: TRBD1; j_call: TRBJ1-4; clone_size: NA; v_call: TRBV7-9; cdr3_aa: CASNPKGAAEKLFF; cdr3_nt: TGTGCCAGCAATCCTAAGGGGGCCGCTGAAAAACTGTTTTTT
d_call: TRBD1; j_call: TRBJ1-5; clone_size: NA; v_call: TRBV4-1; cdr3_aa: CASSQGHSGGTVSNQPQHF; cdr3_nt: TGCGCCAGCAGCCAAGGGCATTCAGGGGGCACAGTGAGCAATCAGCCCCAGCATTTT
d_call: NA; j_call: TRBJ2-7; clone_size: NA; v_call: TRBV7-8; cdr3_aa: CASSLAASTYEQYF; cdr3_nt: TGTGCCAGCAGCTTAGCCGCTAGCACCTACGAGCAGTACTTC
d_call: TRBD2; j_call: TRBJ2-7; clone_size: NA; v_call: TRBV5-1; cdr3_aa: CASSLTGTGTSGRRGEQYF; cdr3_nt: TGCGCCAGCAGCTTAACAGGGACCGGGACTAGCGGGAGAAGGGGCGAGCAGTACTTC
d_call: NA; j_call: TRBJ2-1; clone_size: once; v_call: TRBV29-1; cdr3_aa: CSVDRAYNEQFF; cdr3_nt: TGCAGCGTTGACAGGGCCTACAATGAGCAGTTCTTC
d_call: NA; j_call: TRBJ1-1; clone_size: NA; v_call: TRBV6-5; cdr3_aa: CASSFTVMNTEAFF; cdr3_nt: TGTGCCAGCAGTTTCACTGTGATGAACACTGAAGCTTTCTTT
d_call: NA; j_call: TRBJ2-7; clone_size: many; v_call: TRBV5-1; cdr3_aa: CASSLAGTPLLEQYF; cdr3_nt: TGCGCCAGCAGCTTGGCCGGGACCCCCCTGCTCGAGCAGTACTTC
d_call: NA; j_call: TRBJ2-5; clone_size: NA; v_call: TRBV5-6; cdr3_aa: CASSKGQREETQYF; cdr3_nt: TGTGCCAGCAGCAAAGGACAGCGAGAAGAGACCCAGTACTTC
d_call: NA; j_call: TRBJ1-3; clone_size: once; v_call: TRBV9; cdr3_aa: CASSVGGRPNGNTIYF; cdr3_nt: TGTGCCAGCAGCGTAGGGGGACGGCCTAATGGAAACACCATATATTTT
d_call: NA; j_call: TRBJ1-2; clone_size: NA; v_call: TRBV19; cdr3_aa: CASSISGGDYGYTF; cdr3_nt: TGTGCCAGTAGTATAAGTGGGGGGGACTATGGCTACACCTTC
d_call: NA; j_call: TRBJ2-5; clone_size: NA; v_call: TRBV10-3; cdr3_aa: CAISESAGPAMAKTQYF; cdr3_nt: TGTGCCATCAGTGAGTCGGCGGGACCGGCCATGGCTAAGACCCAGTACTTC
d_call: NA; j_call: TRBJ2-1; clone_size: NA; v_call: TRBV5-4; cdr3_aa: CASSPRVPGLYNEQFF; cdr3_nt: TGTGCCAGCAGCCCCCGAGTGCCGGGACTCTACAATGAGCAGTTCTTC
d_call: NA; j_call: TRBJ2-7; clone_size: few; v_call: TRBV5-1; cdr3_aa: CASRPGPESYEQYF; cdr3_nt: TGCGCCAGCAGACCGGGACCGGAATCCTACGAGCAGTACTTC
d_call: NA; j_call: TRBJ1-5; clone_size: NA; v_call: TRBV11-2; cdr3_aa: CASSPGGANNQPQHF; cdr3_nt: TGTGCCAGCAGCCCGGGTGGGGCGAACAATCAGCCCCAGCATTTT
d_call: NA; j_call: TRBJ2-7; clone_size: NA; v_call: TRBV5-5; cdr3_aa: CASSLGEGRYEQYF; cdr3_nt: TGTGCCAGCAGCTTGGGGGAAGGCCGGTACGAGCAGTACTTC
d_call: TRBD1; j_call: TRBJ2-3; clone_size: few; v_call: TRBV6-1; cdr3_aa: CASSEGQGSTDTQYF; cdr3_nt: TGTGCCAGCAGTGAAGGACAGGGTAGCACAGATACGCAGTATTTT
d_call: TRBD1; j_call: TRBJ1-4; clone_size: many; v_call: TRBV7-2; cdr3_aa: CASSLEWTGNEKLFF; cdr3_nt: TGTGCCAGCAGCTTAGAGTGGACAGGGAATGAAAAACTGTTTTTT
d_call: TRBD1; j_call: TRBJ1-2; clone_size: few; v_call: TRBV25-1; cdr3_aa: CASSETRGLEYGYTF; cdr3_nt: TGTGCCAGCAGTGAGACCAGGGGGCTGGAGTATGGCTACACCTTC
d_call: NA; j_call: TRBJ2-7; clone_size: few; v_call: TRBV27; cdr3_aa: CASSLVAGAGEQYF; cdr3_nt: TGTGCCAGCAGTTTAGTTGCGGGGGCTGGCGAGCAGTACTTC
d_call: NA; j_call: TRBJ1-4; clone_size: few; v_call: TRBV6-1; cdr3_aa: CASRDTNEKLFF; cdr3_nt: TGTGCCAGCCGGGATACTAATGAAAAACTGTTTTTT
d_call: TRBD1; j_call: TRBJ1-2; clone_size: NA; v_call: TRBV5-1; cdr3_aa: CASSSGQGNGYTF; cdr3_nt: TGCGCCAGCAGCTCGGGACAGGGGAATGGCTACACCTTC
d_call: TRBD2; j_call: TRBJ2-3; clone_size: NA; v_call: TRBV9; cdr3_aa: CASSVVPSGGAGDTQYF; cdr3_nt: TGTGCCAGCAGCGTAGTGCCTAGCGGGGGGGCTGGAGATACGCAGTATTTT
d_call: NA; j_call: TRBJ2-5; clone_size: few; v_call: TRBV27; cdr3_aa: CASSLIAAKETQYF; cdr3_nt: TGTGCCAGCAGTTTAATCGCAGCAAAAGAGACCCAGTACTTC
d_call: TRBD1; j_call: TRBJ1-1; clone_size: NA; v_call: TRBV5-6; cdr3_aa: CASSPGTGVGNTEAFF; cdr3_nt: TGTGCCAGCAGCCCCGGGACAGGGGTCGGGAACACTGAAGCTTTCTTT
d_call: TRBD1; j_call: TRBJ2-7; clone_size: NA; v_call: TRBV7-2; cdr3_aa: CASSLDRGTYEQYF; cdr3_nt: TGTGCCAGCAGCCTTGACAGGGGGACCTACGAGCAGTACTTC
d_call: TRBD2; j_call: TRBJ2-3; clone_size: NA; v_call: TRBV9; cdr3_aa: CASSVEEFGLAGEGGTQYF; cdr3_nt: TGTGCCAGCAGCGTAGAAGAGTTTGGGCTAGCGGGAGAAGGAGGCACGCAGTATTTT
d_call: NA; j_call: TRBJ2-2; clone_size: NA; v_call: TRBV9; cdr3_aa: CASSLLGGPNTGELFF; cdr3_nt: TGTGCCAGCAGCCTCCTGGGCGGACCAAACACTGGGGAGCTGTTTTTT
d_call: NA; j_call: TRBJ2-1; clone_size: NA; v_call: TRBV5-6; cdr3_aa: CASSGGLAYNEQFF; cdr3_nt: TGTGCCAGCAGTGGGGGGCTGGCCTACAATGAGCAGTTCTTC
d_call: NA; j_call: TRBJ2-7; clone_size: once; v_call: TRBV15; cdr3_aa: CATSRKGDPLRLAQYF; cdr3_nt: TGTGCCACCAGCAGAAAAGGGGACCCACTACGTCTGGCGCAGTACTTC
d_call: NA; j_call: TRBJ2-1; clone_size: NA; v_call: TRBV6-1; cdr3_aa: CASSEGTPPQIF; cdr3_nt: TGTGCCAGCAGTGAAGGGACTCCGCCCCAGATCTTC
d_call: TRBD1; j_call: TRBJ1-4; clone_size: NA; v_call: TRBV7-9; cdr3_aa: CASSFAGGGEKLFF; cdr3_nt: TGTGCCAGCAGCTTTGCAGGGGGCGGTGAAAAACTGTTTTTT
d_call: TRBD1; j_call: TRBJ2-5; clone_size: NA; v_call: TRBV11-2; cdr3_aa: CASSPWTGLKETQYF; cdr3_nt: TGTGCCAGCAGCCCCTGGACAGGATTGAAAGAGACCCAGTACTTC
d_call: TRBD1; j_call: TRBJ1-6; clone_size: NA; v_call: TRBV11-2; cdr3_aa: CASSLEPGTGGIDSPLHF; cdr3_nt: TGTGCCAGCAGCTTAGAACCCGGGACAGGGGGCATCGATTCACCCCTCCACTTT
d_call: NA; j_call: TRBJ1-2; clone_size: NA; v_call: TRBV20-1; cdr3_aa: CSAQGVSGYTF; cdr3_nt: TGCAGTGCCCAGGGAGTTAGTGGCTACACCTTC
d_call: NA; j_call: TRBJ2-1; clone_size: NA; v_call: TRBV5-1; cdr3_aa: CASSSGLLGNNEQFF; cdr3_nt: TGCGCCAGCAGCTCGGGACTTTTAGGCAACAATGAGCAGTTCTTC
d_call: NA; j_call: TRBJ1-1; clone_size: NA; v_call: TRBV7-9; cdr3_aa: CASSLEAGVDTEAFF; cdr3_nt: TGTGCCAGCAGCTTAGAGGCAGGGGTGGACACTGAAGCTTTCTTT
d_call: NA; j_call: TRBJ2-3; clone_size: NA; v_call: TRBV6-5; cdr3_aa: CASSRRGYHTDTQYF; cdr3_nt: TGTGCCAGCAGCCGCAGGGGATACCACACAGATACGCAGTATTTT
d_call: TRBD1; j_call: TRBJ2-7; clone_size: NA; v_call: TRBV2; cdr3_aa: CASSDGTGLYEQYF; cdr3_nt: TGTGCCAGCAGTGATGGGACAGGGCTCTACGAGCAGTACTTC
d_call: TRBD2; j_call: TRBJ2-3; clone_size: NA; v_call: TRBV5-1; cdr3_aa: CASSLLLAGAHMLTDTQYF; cdr3_nt: TGCGCCAGCAGCTTATTACTAGCGGGGGCCCATATGCTCACAGATACGCAGTATTTT
d_call: TRBD2; j_call: TRBJ2-3; clone_size: NA; v_call: TRBV11-2; cdr3_aa: CASSPRRLARSTDTQYF; cdr3_nt: TGTGCCAGCAGCCCACGACGACTAGCGCGTAGCACAGATACGCAGTATTTT
d_call: NA; j_call: TRBJ1-2; clone_size: few; v_call: TRBV6-4; cdr3_aa: CASSDEVGYGYTF; cdr3_nt: TGTGCCAGCAGTGACGAGGTGGGCTATGGCTACACCTTC